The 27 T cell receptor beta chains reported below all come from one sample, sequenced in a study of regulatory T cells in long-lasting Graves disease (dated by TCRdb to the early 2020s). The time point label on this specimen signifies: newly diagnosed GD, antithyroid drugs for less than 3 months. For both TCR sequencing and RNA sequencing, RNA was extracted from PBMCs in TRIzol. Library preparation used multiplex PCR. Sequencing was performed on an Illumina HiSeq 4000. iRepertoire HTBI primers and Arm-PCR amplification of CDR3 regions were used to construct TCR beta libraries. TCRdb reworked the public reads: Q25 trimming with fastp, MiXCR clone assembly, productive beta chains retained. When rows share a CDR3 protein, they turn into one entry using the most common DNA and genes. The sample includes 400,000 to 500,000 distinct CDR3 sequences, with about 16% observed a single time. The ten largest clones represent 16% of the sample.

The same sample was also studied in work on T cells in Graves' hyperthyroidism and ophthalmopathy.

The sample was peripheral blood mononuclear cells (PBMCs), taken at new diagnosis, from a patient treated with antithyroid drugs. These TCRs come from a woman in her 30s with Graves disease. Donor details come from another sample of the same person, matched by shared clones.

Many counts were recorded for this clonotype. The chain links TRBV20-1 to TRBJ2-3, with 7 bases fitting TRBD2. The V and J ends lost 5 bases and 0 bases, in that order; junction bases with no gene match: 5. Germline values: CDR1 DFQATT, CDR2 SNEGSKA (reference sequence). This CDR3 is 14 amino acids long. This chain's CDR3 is CSAVAGTSTDTQYF. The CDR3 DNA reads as TGCAGTGCTGTAGCGGGCACTAGCACAGATACGCAGTATTTT.

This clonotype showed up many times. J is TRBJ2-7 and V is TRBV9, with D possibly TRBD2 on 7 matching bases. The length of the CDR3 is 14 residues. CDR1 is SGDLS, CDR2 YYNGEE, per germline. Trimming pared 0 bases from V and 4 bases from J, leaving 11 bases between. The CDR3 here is CASSVAGGGYEQYF. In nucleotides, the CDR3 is TGTGCCAGCAGCGTAGCGGGGGGCGGGTACGAGCAGTACTTC.

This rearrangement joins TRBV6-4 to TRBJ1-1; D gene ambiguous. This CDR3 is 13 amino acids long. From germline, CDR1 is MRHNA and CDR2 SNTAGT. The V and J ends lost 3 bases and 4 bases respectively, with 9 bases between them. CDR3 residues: CASSEGSGTEAFF. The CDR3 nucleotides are TGTGCCAGCAGTGAAGGGAGCGGCACTGAAGCTTTCTTT.

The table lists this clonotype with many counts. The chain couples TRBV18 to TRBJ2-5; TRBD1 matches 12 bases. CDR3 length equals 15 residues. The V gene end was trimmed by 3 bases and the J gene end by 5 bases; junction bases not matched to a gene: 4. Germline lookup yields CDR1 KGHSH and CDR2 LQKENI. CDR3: CASSPPGTGGETQYF. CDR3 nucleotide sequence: TGTGCCAGCTCACCTCCTGGGACAGGGGGCGAGACCCAGTACTTC.

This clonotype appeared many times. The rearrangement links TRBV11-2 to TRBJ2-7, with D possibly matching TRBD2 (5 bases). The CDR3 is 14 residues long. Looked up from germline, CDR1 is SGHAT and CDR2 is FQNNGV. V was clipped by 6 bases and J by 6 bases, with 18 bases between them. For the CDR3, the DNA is TGTGCCAGCAGAACTATGAGAGGGCACGGCGAGCAGTACTTC. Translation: CASRTMRGHGEQYF.

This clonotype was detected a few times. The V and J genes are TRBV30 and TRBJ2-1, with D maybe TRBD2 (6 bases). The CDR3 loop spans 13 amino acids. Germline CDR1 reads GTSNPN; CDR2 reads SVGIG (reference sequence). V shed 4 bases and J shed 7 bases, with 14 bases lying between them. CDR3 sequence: CAWMVSGANEQFF. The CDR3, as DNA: TGTGCCTGGATGGTATCGGGAGCGAATGAGCAGTTCTTC. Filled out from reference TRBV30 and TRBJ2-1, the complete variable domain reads SQTIHQWPATLVQPVGSPLSLECTVEGTSNPNLYWYRQAAGRGLQLLFYSVGIGQISSEVPQNLSASRPQDRQFILSSKKLLLSDSGFYLCAWMVSGANEQFFGPGTRLTVL.

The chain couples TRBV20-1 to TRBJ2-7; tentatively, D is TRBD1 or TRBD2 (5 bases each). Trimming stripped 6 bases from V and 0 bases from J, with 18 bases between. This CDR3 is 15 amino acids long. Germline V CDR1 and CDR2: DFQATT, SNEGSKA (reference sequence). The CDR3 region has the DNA TGCAGTGCAAGTGGGGCCCCGGGATCCTCCTACGAGCAGTACTTC. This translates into CSASGAPGSSYEQYF.

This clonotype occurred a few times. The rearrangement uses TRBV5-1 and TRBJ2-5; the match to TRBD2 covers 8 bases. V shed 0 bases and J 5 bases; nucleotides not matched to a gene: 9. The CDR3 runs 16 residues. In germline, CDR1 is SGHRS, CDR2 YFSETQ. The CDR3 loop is CASSLVVAGGRETQYF. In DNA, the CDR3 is TGCGCCAGCAGCTTGGTTGTTGCGGGAGGCCGGGAGACCCAGTACTTC.

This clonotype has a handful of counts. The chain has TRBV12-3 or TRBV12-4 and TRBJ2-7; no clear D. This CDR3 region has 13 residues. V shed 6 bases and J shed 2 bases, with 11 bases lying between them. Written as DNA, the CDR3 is TGTGCCAGCAGAACCACCGGGCCCTACGAGCAGTACTTC. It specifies CASRTTGPYEQYF.

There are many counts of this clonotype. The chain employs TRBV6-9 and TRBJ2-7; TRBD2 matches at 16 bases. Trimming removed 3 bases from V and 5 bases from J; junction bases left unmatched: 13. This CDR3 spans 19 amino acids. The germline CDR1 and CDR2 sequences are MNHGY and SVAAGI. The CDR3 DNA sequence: TGTGCCAGCAGTTACGTCACGGGGACTAGCGGGAGGGCGATCCACGAGCAGTACTTC. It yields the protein CASSYVTGTSGRAIHEQYF.

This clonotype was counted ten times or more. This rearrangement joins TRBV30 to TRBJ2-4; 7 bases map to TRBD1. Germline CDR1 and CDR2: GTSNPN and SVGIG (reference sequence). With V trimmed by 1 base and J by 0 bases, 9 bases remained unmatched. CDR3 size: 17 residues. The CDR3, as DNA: TGTGCCTGGAGTGCGGGGACAGTAACCTTAGCCAAAAACATTCAGTACTTC. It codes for CAWSAGTVTLAKNIQYF.

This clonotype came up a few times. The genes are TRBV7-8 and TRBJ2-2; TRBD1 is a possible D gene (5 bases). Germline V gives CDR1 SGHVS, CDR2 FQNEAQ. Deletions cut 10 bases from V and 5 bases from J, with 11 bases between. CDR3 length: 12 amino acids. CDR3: CANNRKTGELFF. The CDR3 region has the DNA TGTGCCAACAACAGGAAAACCGGGGAGCTGTTTTTT.

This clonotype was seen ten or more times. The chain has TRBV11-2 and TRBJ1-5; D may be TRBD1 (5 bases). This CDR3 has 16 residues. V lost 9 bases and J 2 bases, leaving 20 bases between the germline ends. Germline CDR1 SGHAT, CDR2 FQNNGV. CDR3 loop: CARPIWRGEGNQPQHF. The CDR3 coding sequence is TGTGCCAGACCGATCTGGAGGGGAGAAGGCAATCAGCCCCAGCATTTT.

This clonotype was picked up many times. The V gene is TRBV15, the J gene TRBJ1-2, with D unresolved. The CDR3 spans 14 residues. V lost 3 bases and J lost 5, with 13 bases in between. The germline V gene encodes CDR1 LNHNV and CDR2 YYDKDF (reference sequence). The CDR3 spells CATSSGLGRYGYTF. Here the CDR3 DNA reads TGTGCCACCAGCAGTGGTCTTGGCAGGTATGGCTACACCTTC.

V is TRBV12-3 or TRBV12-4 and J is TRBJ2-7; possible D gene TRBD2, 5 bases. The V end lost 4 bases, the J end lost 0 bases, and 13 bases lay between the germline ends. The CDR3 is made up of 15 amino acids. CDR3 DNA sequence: TGTGCCAGCAGTTCCTGGCTAGGGAGCTCCTACGAGCAGTACTTC. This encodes CASSSWLGSSYEQYF.

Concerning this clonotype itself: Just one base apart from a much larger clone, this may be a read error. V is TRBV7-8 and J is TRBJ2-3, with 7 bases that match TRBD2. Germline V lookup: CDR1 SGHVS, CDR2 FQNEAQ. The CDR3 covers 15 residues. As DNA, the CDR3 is TGTGCCAACAGCACGAAAACTAGCGAAAGGGATACGCAGTATTTT. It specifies CANSTKTSERDTQYF.

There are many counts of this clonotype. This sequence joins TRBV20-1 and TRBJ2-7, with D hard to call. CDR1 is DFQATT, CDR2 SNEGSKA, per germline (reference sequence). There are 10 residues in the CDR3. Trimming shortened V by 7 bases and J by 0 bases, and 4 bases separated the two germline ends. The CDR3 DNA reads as TGCAGTGTCTCCTCCTACGAGCAGTACTTC. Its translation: CSVSSYEQYF.

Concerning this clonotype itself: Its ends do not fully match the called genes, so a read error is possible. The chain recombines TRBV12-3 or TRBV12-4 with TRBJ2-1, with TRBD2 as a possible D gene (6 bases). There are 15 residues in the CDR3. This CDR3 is CAGSLGAGSYNEQFF. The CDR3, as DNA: TGTGCCGGCAGTTTAGGAGCGGGCTCCTACAATGAGCAGTTCTTC.

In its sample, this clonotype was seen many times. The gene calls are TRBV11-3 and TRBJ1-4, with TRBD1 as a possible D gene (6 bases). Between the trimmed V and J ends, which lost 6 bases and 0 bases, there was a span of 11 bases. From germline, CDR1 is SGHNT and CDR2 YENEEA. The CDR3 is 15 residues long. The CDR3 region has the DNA TGTGCCAGCAGACCAGGGGTCGCAACTAATGAAAAACTGTTTTTT. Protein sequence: CASRPGVATNEKLFF.

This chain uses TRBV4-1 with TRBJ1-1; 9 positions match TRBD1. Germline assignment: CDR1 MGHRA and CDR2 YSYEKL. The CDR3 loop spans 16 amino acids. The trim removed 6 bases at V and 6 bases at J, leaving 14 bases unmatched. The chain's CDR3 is CASREGQGTGKAEAFF. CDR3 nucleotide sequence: TGCGCCAGCAGAGAGGGACAGGGTACTGGTAAGGCTGAAGCTTTCTTT.

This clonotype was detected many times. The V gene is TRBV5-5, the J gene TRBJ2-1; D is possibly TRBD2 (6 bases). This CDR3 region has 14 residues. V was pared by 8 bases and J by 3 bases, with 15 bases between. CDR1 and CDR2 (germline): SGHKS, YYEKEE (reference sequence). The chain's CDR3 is CASSRGIDYNEQFF. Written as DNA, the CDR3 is TGTGCCAGTAGCCGGGGGATCGACTACAATGAGCAGTTCTTC.

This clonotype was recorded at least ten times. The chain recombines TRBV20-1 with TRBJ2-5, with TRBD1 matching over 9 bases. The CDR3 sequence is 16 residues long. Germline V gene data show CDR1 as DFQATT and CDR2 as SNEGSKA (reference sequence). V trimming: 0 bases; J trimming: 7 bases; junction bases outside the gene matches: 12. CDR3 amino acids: CSARDELGQGSGTQYF. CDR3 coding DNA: TGCAGTGCTAGAGATGAGCTCGGACAGGGGAGTGGGACCCAGTACTTC.

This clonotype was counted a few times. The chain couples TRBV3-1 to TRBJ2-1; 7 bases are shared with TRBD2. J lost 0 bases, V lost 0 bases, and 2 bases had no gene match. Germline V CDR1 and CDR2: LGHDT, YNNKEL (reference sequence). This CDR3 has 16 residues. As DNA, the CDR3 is TGTGCCAGCAGCCAAGAGGCTAGCGGCTCCTACAATGAGCAGTTCTTC. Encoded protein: CASSQEASGSYNEQFF.

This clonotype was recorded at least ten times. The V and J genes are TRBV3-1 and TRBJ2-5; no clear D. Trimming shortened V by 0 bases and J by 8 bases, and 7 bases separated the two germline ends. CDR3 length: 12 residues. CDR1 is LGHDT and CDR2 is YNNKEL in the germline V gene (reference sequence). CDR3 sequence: CASSQDSQTQYF. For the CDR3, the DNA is TGTGCCAGCAGCCAAGATTCGCAAACCCAGTACTTC.

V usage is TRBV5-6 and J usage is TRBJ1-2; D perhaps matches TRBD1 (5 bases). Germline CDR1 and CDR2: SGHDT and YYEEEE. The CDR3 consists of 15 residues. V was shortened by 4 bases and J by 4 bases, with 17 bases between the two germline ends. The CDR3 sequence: CASSLGGALVYGYTF. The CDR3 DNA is TGTGCCAGCAGCCTGGGAGGGGCGCTGGTCTATGGCTACACCTTC.

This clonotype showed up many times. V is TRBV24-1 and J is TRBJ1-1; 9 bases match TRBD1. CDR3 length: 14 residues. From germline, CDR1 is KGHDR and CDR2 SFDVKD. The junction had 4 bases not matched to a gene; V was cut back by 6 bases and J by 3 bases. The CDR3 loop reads CATSTGGLDTEAFF. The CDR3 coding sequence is TGTGCCACCAGTACAGGGGGCTTGGACACTGAAGCTTTCTTT.

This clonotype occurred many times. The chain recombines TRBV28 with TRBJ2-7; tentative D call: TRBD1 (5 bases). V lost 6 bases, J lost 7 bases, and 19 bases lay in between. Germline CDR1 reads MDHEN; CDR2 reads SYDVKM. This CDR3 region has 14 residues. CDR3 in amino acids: CASSLGRVVFEQYF. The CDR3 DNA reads TGTGCCAGCAGCCTGGGGCGAGTTGTGTTTGAGCAGTACTTC.